The clone carrying this TCR beta chain was recorded many times. From the 5' RACE reads, TCRdb called clonotypes with MiXCR, one entry per CDR3 protein. Altogether roughly 130,000 distinct CDR3 sequences are present, roughly 8.3% being singletons, with the ten largest covering about 7.1%. The data originate from a study of CD8 T cells in ankylosing spondylitis. This CDR3 spans 15 amino acids. The V and J ends lost 4 bases and 3 bases respectively, with 16 bases between them. CDR1 MGHRA and CDR2 YSYEKL come from the germline V gene. This sequence was found in a male donor with ankylosing spondylitis. The specimen was synovial fluid, either unsorted or a sorted T cell fraction (not recorded which). This chain connects TRBV4-1 to TRBJ2-7, with D maybe TRBD1 (5 bases). CDR3 loop: CASSLDVNRIYEQYF. The CDR3 bases are TGCGCCAGCAGCCTTGATGTAAACAGGATCTACGAGCAGTACTTC.